This T cell receptor beta chain was observed in a study of CD8 T cells in ankylosing spondylitis. On this clonotype: Antigen: not known.

Study observations and caveats: What appeared characteristic of ankylosing spondylitis blood was a TCR beta motif of about eight highly homologous variants. Disease-linked clones were found to be CD8+ and relatively rare in peripheral blood. Disease-linked clones reportedly showed significant enrichment in matched ankylosing spondylitis synovial fluid.

Molecular-barcoded quantitative 5'-RACE produced these TCR beta libraries. TCRdb re-called the 5' RACE reads through MiXCR, storing one row per CDR3 protein. The sample contains 390,000 or so distinct CDR3 sequences, about 20% of which appear only once. The sequence came from a male donor with ankylosing spondylitis. The specimen was blood, either unsorted or a sorted T cell fraction (not recorded which).

The CDR3 protein is CANMGDRGETQYF. CDR3 DNA: TGTGCCAACATGGGGGACAGGGGGGAGACCCAGTACTTC. This chain connects TRBV27 to TRBJ2-5, with 11 bases matching TRBD1. The CDR3 runs 13 residues. The J segment lost 5 bases and the V segment lost 10 bases, leaving 6 bases of the junction unmatched. Germline assignment: CDR1 MNHEY and CDR2 SMNVEV (reference sequence).